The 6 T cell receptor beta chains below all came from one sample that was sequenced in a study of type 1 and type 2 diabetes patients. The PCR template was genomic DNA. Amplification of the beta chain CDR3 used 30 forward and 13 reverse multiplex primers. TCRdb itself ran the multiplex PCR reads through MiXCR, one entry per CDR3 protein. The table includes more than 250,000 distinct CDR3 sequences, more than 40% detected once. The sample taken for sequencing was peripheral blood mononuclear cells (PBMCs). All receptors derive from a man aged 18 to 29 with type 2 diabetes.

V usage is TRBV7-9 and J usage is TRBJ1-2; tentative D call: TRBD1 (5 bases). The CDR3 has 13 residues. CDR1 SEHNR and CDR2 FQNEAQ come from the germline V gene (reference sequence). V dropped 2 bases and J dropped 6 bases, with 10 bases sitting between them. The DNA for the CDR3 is TGTGCCAGCAGCTTAATCGGGGCAGATGGCTACACCTTC. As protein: CASSLIGADGYTF.

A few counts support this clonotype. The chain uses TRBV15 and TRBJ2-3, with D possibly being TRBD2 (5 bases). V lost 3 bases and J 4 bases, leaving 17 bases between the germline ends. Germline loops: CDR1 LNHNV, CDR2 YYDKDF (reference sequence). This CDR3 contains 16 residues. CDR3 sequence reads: CATSSGVVRESDTQYF. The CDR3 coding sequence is TGTGCCACCAGCAGCGGGGTGGTACGGGAATCAGATACGCAGTATTTT.

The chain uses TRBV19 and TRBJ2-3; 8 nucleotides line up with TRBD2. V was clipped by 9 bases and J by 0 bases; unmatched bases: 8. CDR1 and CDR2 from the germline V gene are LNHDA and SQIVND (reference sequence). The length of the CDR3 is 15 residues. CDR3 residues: CASRPGTSSTDTQYF. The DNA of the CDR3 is TGTGCCAGCAGGCCCGGGACTAGTAGCACAGATACGCAGTATTTT.

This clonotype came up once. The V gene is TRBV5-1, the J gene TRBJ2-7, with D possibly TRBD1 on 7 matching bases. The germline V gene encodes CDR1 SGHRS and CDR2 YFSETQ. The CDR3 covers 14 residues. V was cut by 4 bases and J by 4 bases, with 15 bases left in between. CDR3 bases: TGCGCCAGCAGCCTCCAGGGGGGCGCGTACGAGCAGTACTTC. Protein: CASSLQGGAYEQYF.

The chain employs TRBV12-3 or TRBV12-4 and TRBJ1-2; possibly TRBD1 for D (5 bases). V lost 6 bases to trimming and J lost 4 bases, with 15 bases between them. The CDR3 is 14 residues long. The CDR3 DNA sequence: TGTGCCAGCAGAAGAACTCCTGGGGGCTATGGCTACACCTTC. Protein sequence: CASRRTPGGYGYTF.

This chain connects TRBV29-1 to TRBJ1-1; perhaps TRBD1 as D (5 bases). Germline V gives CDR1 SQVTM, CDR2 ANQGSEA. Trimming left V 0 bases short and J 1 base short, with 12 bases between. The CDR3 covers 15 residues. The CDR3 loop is CSVEDLPRGNTEAFF. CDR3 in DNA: TGCAGCGTTGAAGATCTTCCGAGGGGGAACACTGAAGCTTTCTTT.